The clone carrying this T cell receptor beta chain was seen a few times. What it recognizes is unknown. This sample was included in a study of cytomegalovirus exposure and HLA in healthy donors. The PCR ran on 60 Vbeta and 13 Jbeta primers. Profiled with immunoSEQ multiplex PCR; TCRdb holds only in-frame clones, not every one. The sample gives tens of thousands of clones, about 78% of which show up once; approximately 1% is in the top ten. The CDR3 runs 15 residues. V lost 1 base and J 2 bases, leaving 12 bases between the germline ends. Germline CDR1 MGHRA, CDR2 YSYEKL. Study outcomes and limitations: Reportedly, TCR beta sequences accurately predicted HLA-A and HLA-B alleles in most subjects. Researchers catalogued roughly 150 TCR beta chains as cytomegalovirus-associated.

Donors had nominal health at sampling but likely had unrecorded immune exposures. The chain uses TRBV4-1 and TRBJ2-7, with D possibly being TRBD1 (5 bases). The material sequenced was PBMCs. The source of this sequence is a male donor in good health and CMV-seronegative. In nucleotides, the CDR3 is TGCGCCAGCAGCCAAGCCCCAGGGCCAACCTACGAGCAGTACTTC. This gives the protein CASSQAPGPTYEQYF.